This TCR beta chain was captured by sequencing in a study of T cell repertoires in cytomegalovirus infection. The ends were cut back, 1 base at V and 9 bases at J, with 10 bases in the middle. The CDR3 runs to 13 residues. Germline-derived CDR1 and CDR2 are SGHAT and FQNNGV. TCRdb ran MiXCR on the reads and lists one entry per CDR3 protein. Among some 180,000 distinct CDR3 sequences listed, roughly a sixth were seen once. Study-level findings and limits: Across the ex vivo response, the dominant clonotypes were HLA-C-restricted CMV-specific TCR beta clonotypes. Adding up the frequency of public TCR beta families identified people who carried CMV plus the relevant HLA.

This clonotype has at least ten counts. Its cognate antigen is unknown. The chain links TRBV11-2 to TRBJ2-1; the D call may be TRBD1 or TRBD2 (5 bases each). Sequencing input: CD8+ T cells from PBMCs. The receptor's source is a human donor in good health (CMV status not recorded). Some clones in this sample may be carry-over from other donors' samples. The DNA for the CDR3 is TGTGCCAGCAGCTTAGGGGACGGGGCTGAGCAGTTCTTC. This translates into CASSLGDGAEQFF.